The rows below give T cell receptor beta chains drawn from one sample of a study of T cells in Graves' hyperthyroidism and ophthalmopathy. One entry per CDR3 protein, called by TCRdb with MiXCR from the multiplex PCR reads. The sample includes roughly 420,000 distinct CDR3 sequences, around 14% of them seen just once. Material for sequencing was blood. Receptors originate from a woman younger than 30 with Graves' hyperthyroidism. CDR3s include the opening cysteine and the closing phenylalanine or tryptophan. A D gene is named only where the DNA matches it firmly. Size is stated for part of the rows, as once, few or many counts, or as a class when the clone is expanded.

- TRBD1 TRBJ2-5 TRBV29-1 CSTRGQGRGWETQYF TGCAGCACCAGGGGACAGGGGAGGGGATGGGAGACCCAGTACTTC
many - TRBJ2-5 TRBV6-2/TRBV6-3 CASSYTEGRETQYF TGTGCCAGCAGTTACACCGAGGGCCGCGAGACCCAGTACTTC
many - TRBJ1-5 TRBV6-1 CASSLTDSSNQPQHF TGTGCCAGCAGCCTCACGGACAGTAGCAATCAGCCCCAGCATTTT
once TRBD1 TRBJ2-3 TRBV9 CASRGQGYTQYF TGTGCCAGCAGGGGACAGGGATATACGCAGTATTTT
many - TRBJ2-2 TRBV20-1 CSARDQWDGGELFF TGCAGTGCTAGAGATCAGTGGGATGGCGGGGAGCTGTTTTTT
many - TRBJ2-7 TRBV6-2/TRBV6-3 CASSYWRGLGEQYF TGTGCCAGCAGTTATTGGCGAGGGCTTGGTGAGCAGTACTTC
once - TRBJ1-2 TRBV7-2 CASSFMSGYGYTF TGTGCCAGCAGCTTTATGTCGGGCTATGGCTACACCTTC
many TRBD1 TRBJ2-1 TRBV12-5 CASGRGQDSYNEQFF TGTGCTAGTGGCCGGGGACAGGACTCCTACAATGAGCAGTTCTTC
many TRBD1 TRBJ1-5 TRBV6-1 CASSVQGDSNQPQHF TGTGCCAGCAGTGTCCAGGGGGATAGCAATCAGCCCCAGCATTTT
- - TRBJ1-5 TRBV6-2/TRBV6-3 CASRQTLTAGSLHQPQHF TGTGCCAGCAGGCAAACCTTAACGGCAGGGAGTTTGCATCAGCCCCAGCATTTT
- - TRBJ2-2 TRBV30 CASGPANTGELFF TGTGCCTCCGGGCCAGCTAACACCGGGGAGCTGTTTTTT
- - TRBJ1-5 TRBV7-9 CASSHNLRGPPQHF TGTGCCAGCAGCCACAACCTCAGGGGACCGCCCCAGCATTTT
many - TRBJ2-1 TRBV20-1 CSAPVLKSGEQFF TGCAGTGCTCCGGTACTAAAGAGCGGGGAGCAGTTCTTC
few - TRBJ2-7 TRBV9 CASSAAGMGAYEQYF TGTGCCAGCAGCGCCGCCGGTATGGGCGCCTACGAGCAGTACTTC
- - TRBJ2-1 TRBV10-3 CAISARADYNEQFF TGTGCCATCAGCGCCCGGGCGGATTACAATGAGCAGTTCTTC
- - TRBJ2-3 TRBV3-1 CASSQVVLKSGSSTDTQYF TGTGCCAGCAGCCAAGTCGTCCTGAAAAGCGGGTCTAGCACAGATACGCAGTATTTT
few - TRBJ2-6 TRBV29-1 CSVYISGANVLTF TGCAGCGTTTATATCTCTGGGGCCAACGTCCTGACTTTC
many - TRBJ1-5 TRBV18 CASAVAGQSNQPQHF TGTGCCAGCGCCGTGGCAGGGCAGAGCAATCAGCCCCAGCATTTT
- - TRBJ2-1 TRBV5-4 CASSLVAAQDNEQFF TGTGCCAGCAGCTTGGTAGCGGCTCAAGACAATGAGCAGTTCTTC
many - TRBJ2-1 TRBV20-1 CSARARGGIHSSYNEQFF TGCAGTGCTCGAGCCAGGGGCGGGATCCATAGCTCCTACAATGAGCAGTTCTTC
- - TRBJ2-2 TRBV19 CASSPSVGVVTGELFF TGTGCCAGTAGTCCTTCGGTCGGGGTTGTCACCGGGGAGCTGTTTTTT
many TRBD1 TRBJ2-2 TRBV5-5 CASSPMTGDTGELFF TGTGCCAGCAGCCCTATGACAGGGGACACCGGGGAGCTGTTTTTT
many - TRBJ2-3 TRBV27 CASTPRAAQGTQYF TGTGCCAGCACTCCCCGGGCAGCCCAGGGTACGCAGTATTTT
many - TRBJ1-2 TRBV12-3/TRBV12-4 CASSLGTVGYTF TGTGCCAGCAGTTTAGGGACAGTGGGCTACACCTTC
many TRBD2 TRBJ2-3 TRBV2 CASSGSGGTDTQYF TGTGCCAGCAGTGGGAGCGGGGGCACAGATACGCAGTATTTT
few TRBD2 TRBJ2-7 TRBV5-6 CASSPGTSHEQYF TGTGCCAGCAGCCCCGGGACTAGTCACGAGCAGTACTTC
- TRBD1 TRBJ1-3 TRBV19 CASSLRQGGNTIYF TGTGCCAGTAGTCTACGACAGGGGGGAAACACCATATATTTT
few - TRBJ1-2 TRBV6-1 CASKGSGYTF TGTGCCAGCAAGGGAAGTGGCTACACCTTC
- - TRBJ1-4 TRBV3-1 CASSQVFGRDINEKLFF TGTGCCAGCAGCCAAGTTTTCGGCAGGGATATTAATGAAAAACTGTTTTTT
few - TRBJ2-5 TRBV15 CATSRALANQETQYF TGTGCCACCAGCAGAGCCCTAGCGAACCAAGAGACCCAGTACTTC
many - TRBJ2-2 TRBV7-6 CASSLQGGDTGELFF TGTGCCAGCAGCTTACAGGGAGGCGACACCGGGGAGCTGTTTTTT
few - TRBJ2-1 TRBV6-2/TRBV6-3 CASSSFPNEQFF TGTGCCAGCAGTTCGTTCCCAAATGAGCAGTTCTTC
- - TRBJ1-1 TRBV30 CAWSRESEAFF TGTGCCTGGAGCAGGGAAAGTGAAGCTTTCTTT
- TRBD2 TRBJ2-7 TRBV4-1 CASSHLAGDGYEQYF TGCGCCAGCAGCCACCTAGCGGGAGACGGCTACGAGCAGTACTTC
many - TRBJ1-2 TRBV12-3/TRBV12-4 CASSTDGQIGGYTF TGTGCCAGCAGTACGGACGGTCAGATCGGGGGCTACACCTTC
- - TRBJ2-3 TRBV20-1 CRPWGSTDTQYF TGCAGACCCTGGGGCAGCACAGATACGCAGTATTTT
- - TRBJ2-3 TRBV5-6 CASSFEGFRGDTQYF TGTGCCAGCAGCTTTGAAGGGTTTAGGGGAGATACGCAGTATTTT
many TRBD1 TRBJ2-1 TRBV29-1 CSAFIPPGTGERGSYNEQFF TGCAGCGCCTTCATCCCTCCCGGGACAGGGGAAAGGGGCTCCTACAATGAGCAGTTCTTC
many - TRBJ2-5 TRBV13 CASSLRGGQETQYF TGTGCCAGCAGCTTAAGAGGGGGACAAGAGACCCAGTACTTC
many - TRBJ2-1 TRBV12-3/TRBV12-4 CASSVDGSSYNEQFF TGTGCCAGCAGTGTGGACGGAAGCTCCTACAATGAGCAGTTCTTC
- TRBD2 TRBJ2-1 TRBV4-2 CASRVTSGNGAGSYNEQFF TGTGCCAGCAGGGTTACTAGCGGGAATGGGGCGGGCTCCTACAATGAGCAGTTCTTC
many - TRBJ2-5 TRBV6-1 CASSETSRGETQYF TGTGCCAGCAGCGAGACTTCTAGGGGAGAGACCCAGTACTTC
many TRBD1 TRBJ2-5 TRBV29-1 CSVEGQGETQYF TGCAGCGTTGAAGGACAGGGTGAGACCCAGTACTTC
many - TRBJ2-7 TRBV7-3 CASSLQGGNYEQYF TGTGCCAGCAGCTTACAGGGGGGGAACTACGAGCAGTACTTC
many - TRBJ1-2 TRBV6-1 CASTPGGGYTF TGTGCCAGCACCCCAGGAGGCGGCTACACCTTC